The rows below give T cell receptor beta chains drawn from one sample of a study of cytotoxic CD8 clonotypes in ibrutinib-treated CLL. Sequencing used immunoSEQ multiplex PCR; TCRdb keeps in-frame clones, though not all of them. The sample holds around 250,000 clones, 70% seen once. Sequencing was performed on PBMCs, taken after 24 months of ibrutinib treatment. The source is a human donor with chronic lymphocytic leukemia. CDR3s include the opening cysteine and the closing phenylalanine or tryptophan. The order of the fields is J gene, D gene, V gene, CDR3 length, clone size, CDR3 protein, CDR3 DNA. D genes are given only for firm matches. A clone size is listed for some rows: how often the clone was seen (once, few, many), or a class if it is expanded.

TRBJ2-2	TRBD2	TRBV6-5	14	-	CATGRAGAAGELFF	TGTGCCACCGGTCGCGCGGGAGCAGCCGGGGAGCTGTTTTTT
TRBJ2-5	-	TRBV27	15	-	CAGSPAGWGPETQYF	TGTGCCGGCAGTCCCGCAGGATGGGGTCCAGAGACCCAGTACTTC
TRBJ1-2	-	TRBV6-5	11	once	CASSPGLYYTF	TGTGCCAGCAGCCCAGGCCTCTACTACACCTTC
TRBJ1-1	-	TRBV9	16	-	CASSVELRPPGTEAFF	TGTGCCAGCAGCGTAGAACTCCGCCCCCCGGGGACTGAAGCTTTCTTT
TRBJ2-7	TRBD2	TRBV18	16	-	CASSPPGGTTAYEQYF	TGTGCCAGCTCACCACCGGGGGGGACTACCGCCTACGAGCAGTACTTC
TRBJ2-7	-	TRBV7-2	14	-	CASSLYGDTYEQYF	TGTGCCAGCAGCTTATACGGGGATACCTACGAGCAGTACTTC
TRBJ2-7	TRBD2	TRBV13	17	-	CASSLRTLAGGGDEQYF	TGTGCCAGCAGCTTGCGTACCCTAGCGGGAGGCGGGGACGAGCAGTACTTC
TRBJ1-4	-	TRBV5-1	15	-	CASSRGDMLNEKLFF	TGCGCCAGCAGCAGGGGGGACATGCTAAATGAAAAACTGTTTTTT
TRBJ1-5	-	TRBV2	13	-	CASTLSVNQPQHF	TGTGCCAGCACCCTTTCCGTAAATCAGCCCCAGCATTTT
TRBJ1-2	-	TRBV29-1	13	-	CSVRHTSNYGYTF	TGCAGCGTCCGACACACGTCAAACTATGGCTACACCTTC
TRBJ2-2	TRBD1	TRBV7-9	16	-	CASSTQGALGTGELFF	TGTGCCAGCAGCACTCAGGGGGCATTGGGCACCGGGGAGCTGTTTTTT
TRBJ2-3	TRBD2	TRBV5-1	15	-	CASSFREGRADTQYF	TGCGCCAGCAGCTTTCGGGAGGGCCGGGCCGATACGCAGTATTTT
TRBJ2-7	-	TRBV4-2	13	-	CASSQDVTYEQYF	TGTGCCAGCAGCCAAGATGTAACCTACGAGCAGTACTTC
TRBJ2-6	-	TRBV18	15	-	CASSPPGAGANVLTF	TGTGCCAGCTCACCACCGGGCGCTGGGGCCAACGTCCTGACTTTC
TRBJ2-1	TRBD2	TRBV7-7	16	few	CASSRTLAGGRNEQFF	TGTGCTAGCAGTCGAACCCTAGCGGGAGGACGCAATGAGCAGTTCTTC
TRBJ2-7	TRBD2	TRBV15	16	-	CATSRGGLAGGSEQYF	TGTGCCACCAGCAGAGGGGGACTAGCGGGAGGCTCCGAGCAGTACTTC
TRBJ2-1	-	TRBV29-1	11	few	CSVEDDTGQFF	TGCAGCGTTGAAGATGACACGGGGCAGTTCTTC
TRBJ2-3	TRBD2	TRBV7-2	15	-	CASSLLAGVPDTQYF	TGTGCCAGCAGCTTACTAGCGGGAGTCCCAGATACGCAGTATTTT
TRBJ1-3	TRBD1	TRBV7-3	12	once	CASSSQGGTIYF	TGTGCCAGCAGCTCCCAGGGGGGCACCATATATTTT
TRBJ1-1	-	TRBV6-5	11	-	CASRENTEAFF	TGTGCCAGCAGAGAGAACACTGAAGCTTTCTTT
TRBJ2-7	TRBD1	TRBV7-2	13	few	CASSQTTGDEQYF	TGTGCCAGCAGCCAGACAACAGGGGACGAGCAGTACTTC
TRBJ2-5	-	TRBV2	13	-	CASSDGYSETQYF	TGTGCCAGCAGTGACGGGTACTCGGAGACCCAGTACTTC
TRBJ2-3	TRBD2	TRBV29-1	16	-	CSVPTSLAGFTDTQYF	TGCAGCGTTCCAACCTCACTAGCGGGGTTCACAGATACGCAGTATTTT
TRBJ2-3	TRBD2	TRBV7-9	16	-	CASSLGLAVSLDTQYF	TGTGCCAGCAGCTTGGGACTAGCGGTCTCCTTAGATACGCAGTATTTT
TRBJ1-2	-	TRBV28	14	once	CASSLQGTVSGYTF	TGTGCCAGCAGCCTGCAGGGAACGGTTAGTGGCTACACCTTC
TRBJ2-7	TRBD2	TRBV29-1	13	-	CSVLAPSSYEQYF	TGCAGCGTACTAGCGCCTAGCTCCTACGAGCAGTACTTC
TRBJ2-3	-	TRBV9	15	-	CASNAGPRGTDTQYF	TGTGCCAGCAACGCCGGGCCCCGAGGCACAGATACGCAGTATTTT
TRBJ1-5	-	TRBV27	13	-	CASSMGRGQPQHF	TGTGCCAGCAGTATGGGAAGAGGGCAGCCCCAGCATTTT
TRBJ2-7	TRBD1	TRBV29-1	13	-	CSVVMYRGYEQYF	TGCAGCGTTGTAATGTACAGGGGCTACGAGCAGTACTTC
TRBJ1-2	-	TRBV29-1	11	-	CSVAPNYGYTF	TGCAGCGTTGCACCCAACTATGGCTACACCTTC
TRBJ1-2	-	TRBV6-1	15	once	CASLTGSPENYGYTF	TGTGCCAGCTTGACAGGCTCCCCGGAAAACTATGGCTACACCTTC
TRBJ1-2	TRBD1	TRBV29-1	14	-	CSVRRDRDGDGYTF	TGCAGCGTGAGGCGGGACAGGGATGGTGATGGCTACACCTTC
TRBJ2-1	TRBD2	TRBV4-3	16	-	CASSQGLAGAYNEQFF	TGCGCCAGCAGCCAAGGGTTAGCGGGAGCCTACAATGAGCAGTTCTTC
TRBJ2-1	-	TRBV11-2	15	-	CASSLYAAASNEQFF	TGTGCCAGCAGCTTGTACGCCGCAGCGAGCAATGAGCAGTTCTTC
TRBJ2-1	TRBD2	TRBV19	15	-	CASSIVAGGDNEQFF	TGTGCCAGTAGTATAGTAGCGGGAGGGGACAATGAGCAGTTCTTC
TRBJ1-1	TRBD1	TRBV4-1	13	once	CASSQGQGPEAFF	TGCGCCAGCAGCCAAGGACAGGGGCCTGAAGCTTTCTTT
TRBJ2-1	TRBD2	TRBV11-3	16	once	CASSQALGGKYNEQFF	TGTGCCAGCAGCCAAGCATTGGGAGGGAAGTACAATGAGCAGTTCTTC